The entry that follows covers one TCR beta chain sequence. Its antigen remains unknown. This CDR3 is built from 16 residues. Germline-derived CDR1 and CDR2 are GTSNPN and SVGIG (reference sequence). The V end lost 4 bases, the J end lost 3 bases, and 18 bases lay between the germline ends. This entry comes from a study of cytomegalovirus exposure and HLA in healthy donors. General study points: As a later analysis showed, a missense DCLRE1C variant was linked to trimming of TCR beta V- and J-genes. HLA restriction was apparent for most CMV-associated TCR beta chains in a later analysis. The study designated fewer than 200 TCR beta chains cytomegalovirus-associated.

A multiplex PCR was run with 60 Vbeta primers and 13 Jbeta primers. Only in-frame clones appear in the TCRdb table, and some are missing; sequencing was by immunoSEQ multiplex PCR. The sample includes 95,000 to 100,000 clones, approximately 74% of them seen just once. This clonotype was obtained from a male donor in good health and CMV-seronegative. Sequencing was done on a sample of PBMCs. The rearrangement joins TRBV30 to TRBJ2-2, with a tentative D call TRBD1 (6 bases). DNA for the CDR3: TGTGCCTGGAATACCTGGGGGCAGGGCGACACCGGGGAGCTGTTTTTT. Protein sequence: CAWNTWGQGDTGELFF. Based on the CDR3 plus reference TRBV30 and TRBJ2-2, the full variable domain is SQTIHQWPATLVQPVGSPLSLECTVEGTSNPNLYWYRQAAGRGLQLLFYSVGIGQISSEVPQNLSASRPQDRQFILSSKKLLLSDSGFYLCAWNTWGQGDTGELFFGEGSRLTVL.